One and the same sample provided the 2 T cell receptor beta chains below, sequenced in a study of shared clonotypes between healthy human individuals (dated by TCRdb to 2020 to 2021). Libraries were prepared through the immunoSEQ multiplex PCR assay. TCRdb limited this immuneACCESS table to in-frame rearrangements with V and J called. A share of clones is missing; checked studies link under half to unresolved V genes, and the rest is unexplained. This sample is represented by about 380,000 clones; 90% to 98% of them were singletons. The ten largest clones capture about 0.32% of the sample. The specimen was memory CD8+ T cells sorted from blood. The meaning of the sample's cell subset or site label: CD45RO+ cells pooled with CCR7-negative TemRA cells. Receptor source: a man aged 25-45 years in good health.

The chain uses TRBV5-4 and TRBJ2-3; D is ambiguous. CDR3 size: 13 residues. Germline assignment: CDR1 SGHNT and CDR2 YYREEE (reference sequence). Trimming pared 3 bases from V and 2 bases from J, leaving 7 bases between. The CDR3 reads CASSSSYTDTQYF. The CDR3 nucleotides read TGTGCCAGCAGCTCCTCCTACACAGATACGCAGTATTTT.

The rearrangement links TRBV4-2 to TRBJ2-3; D not certain. The CDR3 totals 13 residues. V was clipped by 1 base and J by 8 bases, with 10 bases between them. The germline V gene encodes CDR1 LGHNA and CDR2 YNFKEQ. As DNA, the CDR3 is TGTGCCAGCAGCCAAGTTGGAGAAGCTACGCAGTATTTT. It specifies CASSQVGEATQYF.